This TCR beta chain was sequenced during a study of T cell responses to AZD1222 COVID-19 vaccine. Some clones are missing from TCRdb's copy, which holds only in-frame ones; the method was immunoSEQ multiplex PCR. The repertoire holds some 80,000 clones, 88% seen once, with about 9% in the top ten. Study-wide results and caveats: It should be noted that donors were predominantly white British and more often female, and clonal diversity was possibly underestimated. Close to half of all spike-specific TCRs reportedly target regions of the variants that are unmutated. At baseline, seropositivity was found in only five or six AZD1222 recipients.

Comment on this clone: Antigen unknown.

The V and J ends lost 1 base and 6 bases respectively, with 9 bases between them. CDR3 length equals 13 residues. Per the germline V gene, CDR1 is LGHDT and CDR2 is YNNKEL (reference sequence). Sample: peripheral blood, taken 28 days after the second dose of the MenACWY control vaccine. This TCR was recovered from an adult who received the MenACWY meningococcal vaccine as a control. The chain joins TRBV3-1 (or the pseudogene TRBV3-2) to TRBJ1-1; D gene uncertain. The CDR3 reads CASSQVGTAEAFF. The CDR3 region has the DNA TGTGCCAGCAGCCAAGTTGGAACAGCTGAAGCTTTCTTT.